This entry lists 20 T cell receptor beta chains sequenced from one sample in a study of response to subunit inactivated influenza vaccine. Using its own MiXCR run on the RT-PCR reads, TCRdb lists one record per CDR3 protein. The sample holds about 520,000 distinct CDR3 sequences, approximately 7.3% seen once. The sample consisted of PBMCs from blood, taken around 25 months after vaccination. Source of these receptors: a man aged 50-75 years who received an inactivated influenza vaccine.

There are many counts of this clonotype. V gene TRBV7-2 combines with J gene TRBJ1-1; D is perhaps TRBD1 (5 bases). Germline V CDR1 and CDR2: SGHTA, FQGNSA. The V and J ends lost 0 bases and 4 bases respectively, with 9 bases between them. The CDR3 length is 14 residues. Here the CDR3 DNA reads TGTGCCAGCAGCTTAGCGGATGGGACCACTGAAGCTTTCTTT. This translates into CASSLADGTTEAFF.

This clonotype has a count of ten or more. This sequence joins TRBV6-1 and TRBJ2-7; 9 bases are a match to TRBD1. This CDR3 region has 15 residues. Looked up from germline, CDR1 is MNHNS and CDR2 is SASEGT. Losses at the gene ends were 6 bases for V and 0 bases for J; bases not matched to a gene: 6. In nucleotides, the CDR3 is TGTGCCAGCAGACAGGGGGCGCGGAGCTCCTACGAGCAGTACTTC. Its protein product is CASRQGARSSYEQYF.

J is TRBJ2-6 and V is TRBV20-1, with 8 bases fitting TRBD1. Germline CDR1 is DFQATT and CDR2 is SNEGSKA (reference sequence). The V segment lost 3 bases and the J segment 2 bases; nucleotides outside the gene matches: 6. The CDR3 is 16 residues long. The CDR3 region is CSASLQGGTGANVLTF. CDR3 nucleotide sequence: TGCAGTGCTAGCTTACAGGGGGGTACTGGGGCCAACGTCCTGACTTTC.

The DNA for the CDR3 is TGTGCCAGCAGCTTGTACGGAATAGGGGGCGTTGAGAACATTCAGTACTTC. Amino acid sequence: CASSLYGIGGVENIQYF. This chain links TRBV5-4 with TRBJ2-4; TRBD1 agrees at 7 bases. The CDR3 contains 17 residues. In germline, CDR1 is SGHNT, CDR2 YYREEE (reference sequence). Germline trimming cut 1 base from V and 7 bases from J; bases unmatched to any gene: 14.

This clonotype was seen at least ten times. The chain joins TRBV29-1 to TRBJ2-3, with D perhaps being TRBD1 or TRBD2 (6 bases each). CDR1 SQVTM and CDR2 ANQGSEA come from the germline V gene. The CDR3 totals 14 residues. V lost 8 bases, J lost 1 base, and 16 bases lay in between. The CDR3 loop reads CSYRRGPRTDTQYF. CDR3 DNA sequence: TGCAGCTACCGCCGGGGGCCTCGCACAGATACGCAGTATTTT.

The chain couples TRBV27 to TRBJ2-2; D perhaps matches TRBD2 (5 bases). The CDR3 loop spans 16 amino acids. V gave up 3 bases and J gave up 4 bases, with 15 bases separating them. CDR1 MNHEY and CDR2 SMNVEV come from the germline V gene (reference sequence). The CDR3 protein is CASSLSRGRGTGELFF. In DNA form, the CDR3 reads TGTGCCAGCAGTTTGTCCCGGGGTAGAGGCACCGGGGAGCTGTTTTTT.

This clonotype was seen more than once but under ten times. This chain joins TRBV20-1 and TRBJ1-5; tentatively, D is TRBD1 (6 bases). CDR1 is DFQATT, CDR2 SNEGSKA, per germline (reference sequence). V was clipped by 8 bases and J by 1 base, with 15 bases between them. CDR3 length equals 14 residues. This chain's CDR3 is CSSHTGRSNQPQHF. CDR3 in DNA: TGCAGTTCACACACAGGGAGAAGCAATCAGCCCCAGCATTTT.

This clonotype was seen only once. The genes are TRBV2 and TRBJ2-7; D uncertain. Looked up from germline, CDR1 is SNHLY and CDR2 is FYNNEI. Between the trimmed V and J ends, which lost 8 bases and 7 bases, there was a span of 21 bases. CDR3 length: 14 amino acids. CDR3 bases: TGTGCCAGCTCCCCTGATGGTCCAGCACGGGAGCAGTACTTC. It specifies CASSPDGPAREQYF. Full variable domain (rest looked up from reference TRBV2 and TRBJ2-7): EPEVTQTPSHQVTQMGQEVILRCVPISNHLYFYWYRQILGQKVEFLVSFYNNEISEKSEIFDDQFSVERPDGSNFTLKIRSTKLEDSAMYFCASSPDGPAREQYFGPGTRLTVT.

The chain employs TRBV6-1 and TRBJ2-7; 11 positions match TRBD2. V was clipped by 6 bases and J by 2 bases; unmatched bases: 6. The germline gives CDR1 MNHNS, CDR2 SASEGT. CDR3 length: 15 amino acids. As DNA, the CDR3 is TGTGCCAGCAGCTGGGGGACTAGCGGAACCTACGAGCAGTACTTC. Encoded protein: CASSWGTSGTYEQYF.

Regarding this clonotype: A junction boundary mismatches the germline segment, possibly from a read error. The rearrangement uses TRBV10-2 and TRBJ2-2, with 11 nucleotides matching TRBD1. CDR1 is WSHSY and CDR2 is SAAADI in the germline V gene. The CDR3 covers 15 residues. CDR3 DNA sequence: TGCGCCAGCAGCCCGGGACAGGGGGGGACCGGGGCGCTGTTTTTT. Protein product: CASSPGQGGTGALFF.

This clonotype turned up a few times. The rearrangement joins TRBV20-1 to TRBJ2-6; a possible D gene is TRBD2 (6 bases). The ends were cut back, 1 base at V and 2 bases at J, with 15 bases in the middle. The germline gives CDR1 DFQATT, CDR2 SNEGSKA (reference sequence). CDR3 length equals 17 residues. The CDR3 protein is CSARGSGGYPGANVLTF. CDR3 DNA sequence: TGCAGTGCTAGAGGATCTGGGGGGTACCCTGGGGCCAACGTCCTGACTTTC.

This clonotype was seen once. The CDR3 loop is CASSLGRLAGVGEQYF. CDR3 nucleotide sequence: TGTGCCAGCAGTTTAGGTCGACTAGCGGGAGTAGGTGAGCAGTACTTC. The V gene is TRBV12-3 or TRBV12-4, the J gene TRBJ2-7; 12 bases are a match to TRBD2. Trimming removed 1 base from V and 7 bases from J; junction bases left unmatched: 8. The CDR3 is 16 amino acids.

This clonotype has more than one count but fewer than ten. This chain joins TRBV15 and TRBJ2-7; TRBD1 agrees at 7 bases. This CDR3 is 14 amino acids long. The junction had 7 bases not matched to a gene; V was cut back by 2 bases and J by 6 bases. Germline-derived CDR1 and CDR2 are LNHNV and YYDKDF (reference sequence). This chain's CDR3 is CATSRPDRVVEQYF. The CDR3 DNA follows: TGTGCCACCAGCAGACCTGACAGGGTGGTCGAGCAGTACTTC.

This sequence joins TRBV7-2 and TRBJ1-1, with D perhaps TRBD1 (6 bases). This CDR3 comprises 16 residues. V lost 8 bases, J lost 0 bases, and 19 bases lay in between. Germline V gene lookup returns CDR1 SGHTA and CDR2 FQGNSA. The CDR3 region is CASSLRGTPMNTEAFF. The CDR3 DNA reads as TGTGCCAGCTCCCTCCGGGGGACACCAATGAACACTGAAGCTTTCTTT.

At least ten counts were recorded for this clonotype. The V gene is TRBV29-1, the J gene TRBJ1-1; the D is unclear. V lost 6 bases and J 3 bases, leaving 5 bases between the germline ends. Germline values: CDR1 SQVTM, CDR2 ANQGSEA. CDR3 length equals 10 residues. CDR3 in DNA: TGCAGCGTCGCCGACACTGAAGCTTTCTTT. The encoded protein is CSVADTEAFF.

This clonotype was detected many times. The rearrangement uses TRBV3-1 and TRBJ1-6, with D perhaps TRBD1 (6 bases). V was trimmed by 3 bases and J by 4 bases, leaving 10 bases between them. From germline, CDR1 is LGHDT and CDR2 YNNKEL (reference sequence). The CDR3 extends over 15 amino acids. The CDR3 region has the DNA TGTGCCAGCAGCCACGGGAGGGGGTATAATTCACCCCTCCACTTT. As protein: CASSHGRGYNSPLHF. Using reference TRBV3-1 and TRBJ1-6 for the parts outside the CDR3, the full variable domain is DTAVSQTPKYLVTQMGNDKSIKCEQNLGHDTMYWYKQDSKKFLKIMFSYNNKELIINETVPNRFSPKSPDKAHLNLHINSLELGDSAVYFCASSHGRGYNSPLHFGNGTRLTVT.

This chain uses TRBV20-1 with TRBJ2-3; D is unclear. This CDR3 is 13 amino acids long. Trimming pared 5 bases from V and 3 bases from J, leaving 12 bases between. The germline gives CDR1 DFQATT, CDR2 SNEGSKA (reference sequence). The CDR3 DNA is TGCAGTGCTTATGACTCTCCGACAGATACGCAGTATTTT. Its translation: CSAYDSPTDTQYF.

There are a few counts of this clonotype. The V and J genes are TRBV9 and TRBJ2-7, with 8 nucleotides matching TRBD1. Losses at the gene ends were 4 bases for V and 3 bases for J; bases not matched to a gene: 6. CDR1 SGDLS and CDR2 YYNGEE come from the germline V gene. This CDR3 is 14 amino acids long. CDR3 DNA: TGTGCCAGCAGCACGGGACAGGCCTTCTACGAGCAGTACTTC. It encodes CASSTGQAFYEQYF.

The CDR3 spells CASSYSSTGGTEAFF. CDR3 sequence (DNA): TGTGCCAGCAGTTACTCCAGTACAGGGGGCACTGAAGCTTTCTTT. The J gene is TRBJ1-1, the V gene TRBV6-5; 8 bases align to TRBD1. Germline loops: CDR1 MNHEY, CDR2 SVGAGI. This CDR3 region has 15 residues. V shed 0 bases, J shed 4 bases, and the junction held 4 bases outside the gene matches.

This clonotype was seen more than once but under ten times. The chain employs TRBV18 and TRBJ2-5; D gene uncertain. The CDR3 has 15 amino acids. The germline CDR1 and CDR2 sequences are KGHSH and LQKENI. The V end lost 1 base, the J end lost 0 bases, and 9 bases lay between the germline ends. The CDR3 region is CASSPLRADQETQYF. The CDR3, as DNA: TGTGCCAGCTCACCACTCCGGGCGGACCAAGAGACCCAGTACTTC. The variable domain in full, completed from reference TRBV18 and TRBJ2-5, reads NAGVMQNPRHLVRRRGQEARLRCSPMKGHSHVYWYRQLPEEGLKFMVYLQKENIIDESGMPKERFSAEFPKEGPSILRIQQVVRGDSAAYFCASSPLRADQETQYFGPGTRLLVL.